This T cell receptor (beta chain) came from a study of blood T cells in healthy people across ages. Looking at the study overall: T cells yielded about one barcoded beta molecule per two cells through template switching.

The CDR3 length is 16 residues. Germline V CDR1 and CDR2: SQVTM, ANQGSEA. Trimming shortened V by 1 base and J by 0 bases, and 13 bases separated the two germline ends. Donors gave roughly 10 milliliters of peripheral blood apiece. Using a J-beta primer mix together with a sample-barcoded 5' primer, a second PCR was run for roughly 6 to 12 cycles. TCRdb processed the 5' RACE reads anew with MiXCR; each CDR3 protein has one entry. The repertoire holds about 1 million distinct CDR3 sequences, with under 55% as singletons. Specimen: blood. The TCR sequence derives from a woman aged 55-75 years in good health. The chain employs TRBV29-1 and TRBJ2-1, with D possibly matching TRBD2 (6 bases). For the CDR3, the DNA is TGCAGCGTTGAAGGGGGGACTGCGAGCTCCTACAATGAGCAGTTCTTC. It translates to CSVEGGTASSYNEQFF.